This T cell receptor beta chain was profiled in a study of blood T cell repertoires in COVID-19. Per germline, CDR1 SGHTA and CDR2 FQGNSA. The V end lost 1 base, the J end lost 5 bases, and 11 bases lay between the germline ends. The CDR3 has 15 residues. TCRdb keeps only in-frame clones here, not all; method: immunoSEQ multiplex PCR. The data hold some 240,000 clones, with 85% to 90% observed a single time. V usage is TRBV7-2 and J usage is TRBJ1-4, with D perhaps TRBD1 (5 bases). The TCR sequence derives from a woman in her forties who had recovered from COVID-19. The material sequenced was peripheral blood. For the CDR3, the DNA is TGTGCCAGCAGCTTAGTGCCCGGGGGAAATGAAAAACTGTTTTTT. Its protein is CASSLVPGGNEKLFF.